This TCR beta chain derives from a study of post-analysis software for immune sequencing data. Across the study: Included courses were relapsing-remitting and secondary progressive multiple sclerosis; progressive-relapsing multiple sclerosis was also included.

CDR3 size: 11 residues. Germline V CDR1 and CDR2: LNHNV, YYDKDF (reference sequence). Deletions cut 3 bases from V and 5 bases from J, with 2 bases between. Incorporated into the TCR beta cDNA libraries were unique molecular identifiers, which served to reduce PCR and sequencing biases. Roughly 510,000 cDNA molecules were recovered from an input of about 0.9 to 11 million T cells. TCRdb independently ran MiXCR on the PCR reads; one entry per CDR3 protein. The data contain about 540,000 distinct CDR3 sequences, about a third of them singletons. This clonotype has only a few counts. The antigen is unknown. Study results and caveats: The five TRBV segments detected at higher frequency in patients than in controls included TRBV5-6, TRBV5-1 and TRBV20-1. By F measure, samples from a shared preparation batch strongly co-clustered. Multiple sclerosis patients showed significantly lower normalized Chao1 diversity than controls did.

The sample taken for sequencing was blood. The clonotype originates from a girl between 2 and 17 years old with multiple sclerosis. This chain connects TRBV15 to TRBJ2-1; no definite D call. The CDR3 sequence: CATSRNNEQFF. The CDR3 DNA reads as TGTGCCACCAGCAGGAACAATGAGCAGTTCTTC.